Listed here are 13 T cell receptor beta chains from one sample, sequenced in a study of cytomegalovirus exposure and HLA in healthy donors. Vbeta (60) and Jbeta (13) primers were used in the PCR. Profiled with immunoSEQ multiplex PCR; TCRdb holds only in-frame clones, not every one. The sample shows approximately 130,000 clones, over 70% of them seen only once. Sequenced sample: PBMCs. Every receptor here comes from a woman in her 40s in good health and CMV-seronegative.

This clone has just a few counts. The chain joins TRBV4-1 to TRBJ1-2, with 7 nucleotides matching TRBD1. The CDR3 contains 16 residues. Germline V CDR1 and CDR2: MGHRA, YSYEKL. Germline trimming cut 3 bases from V and 1 base from J; bases unmatched to any gene: 8. CDR3 sequence reads: CASSQPGTVINYGYTF. DNA of the CDR3: TGCGCCAGCAGCCAGCCCGGGACAGTAATTAACTATGGCTACACCTTC.

The chain carries TRBV5-4 and TRBJ1-1; 8 nucleotides match TRBD1. The CDR3 has 17 amino acids. V lost 4 bases and J lost 6; bases outside the gene matches: 17. The germline V gene encodes CDR1 SGHNT and CDR2 YYREEE (reference sequence). The CDR3 here is CASSVRDRSVGGAEAFF. CDR3 DNA: TGTGCCAGCAGCGTCCGGGACAGGAGCGTGGGGGGGGCTGAAGCTTTCTTT.

The chain recombines TRBV20-1 with TRBJ2-7; D ambiguous. The CDR3 loop spans 11 amino acids. V was trimmed by 3 bases and J by 6 bases, leaving 9 bases between them. Per germline, CDR1 DFQATT and CDR2 SNEGSKA (reference sequence). The CDR3 DNA follows: TGCAGTGCTAGGGCGACACTCGAGCAGTACTTC. Translation gives CSARATLEQYF.

This rearrangement joins TRBV6-1 to TRBJ2-2; possible D gene TRBD2, 6 bases. V gave up 10 bases and J gave up 3 bases, with 15 bases separating them. The CDR3 has 14 residues. Germline CDR1 reads MNHNS; CDR2 reads SASEGT. CDR3 loop: CAIKGTPDTGELFF. In nucleotides, the CDR3 is TGTGCCATCAAAGGGACTCCGGACACCGGGGAGCTGTTTTTT.

This clone was seen a few times. This chain connects TRBV19 to TRBJ1-5; a possible D gene is TRBD1 (5 bases). The CDR3 runs 14 residues. The germline CDR1 and CDR2 sequences are LNHDA and SQIVND (reference sequence). Between the trimmed V and J ends, which lost 9 bases and 6 bases, there was a span of 18 bases. CDR3 sequence (DNA): TGTGCCAGCGAGCCGACGGGGGTTGGTCAGCCCCAGCATTTT. As protein: CASEPTGVGQPQHF.

The chain carries TRBV9 and TRBJ1-4; unclear D gene. The CDR3 has 14 residues. V was shortened by 6 bases and J by 0 bases, with 9 bases between the two germline ends. Germline values: CDR1 SGDLS, CDR2 YYNGEE. The CDR3 DNA follows: TGTGCCAGCACCCCGGGTCCAACTAATGAAAAACTGTTTTTT. Protein product: CASTPGPTNEKLFF.

This clone has more than one count but fewer than ten. The genes are TRBV7-9 and TRBJ2-7; D is possibly TRBD1 (5 bases). CDR1 and CDR2 (germline): SEHNR, FQNEAQ (reference sequence). Trimming took 1 base from V and 6 from J, leaving 13 bases between them. The CDR3 is made up of 14 amino acids. In DNA form, the CDR3 reads TGTGCCAGCAGCTTAGGTGCAGGGTCGGGCGAGCAGTACTTC. Its protein is CASSLGAGSGEQYF.

V is TRBV2 and J is TRBJ2-5; 7 positions match TRBD1. Per germline, CDR1 SNHLY and CDR2 FYNNEI. V lost 3 bases and J lost 1; bases outside the gene matches: 11. CDR3 length: 17 residues. Written as DNA, the CDR3 is TGTGCCAGCAGTGAGTCGGTGTGGACAGGACCCCAAGAGACCCAGTACTTC. It specifies CASSESVWTGPQETQYF. Drawing the rest from reference TRBV2 and TRBJ2-5, the complete variable domain is EPEVTQTPSHQVTQMGQEVILRCVPISNHLYFYWYRQILGQKVEFLVSFYNNEISEKSEIFDDQFSVERPDGSNFTLKIRSTKLEDSAMYFCASSESVWTGPQETQYFGPGTRLLVL.

CDR3 in amino acids: CASSEYGSNQPQHF. For the CDR3, the DNA is TGTGCCAGCAGTGAATACGGGTCCAATCAGCCCCAGCATTTT. V is TRBV6-1 and J is TRBJ1-5; the D is unclear. Per germline, CDR1 MNHNS and CDR2 SASEGT. The CDR3 loop spans 14 amino acids. The V end lost 2 bases, the J end lost 3 bases, and 8 bases lay between the germline ends.

The rearrangement joins TRBV27 to TRBJ1-2; 9 bases map to TRBD1. Losses at the gene ends were 3 bases for V and 7 bases for J; bases not matched to a gene: 6. The CDR3 is 14 residues long. The V gene's germline CDR1 is MNHEY and CDR2 SMNVEV (reference sequence). CDR3 sequence reads: CASSFSGTGIGYTF. The CDR3 DNA follows: TGTGCCAGCAGTTTCTCCGGGACAGGGATTGGCTACACCTTC.

The chain joins TRBV27 to TRBJ2-7, with TRBD1 matching 7 bases. Per the germline V gene, CDR1 is MNHEY and CDR2 is SMNVEV (reference sequence). The trim removed 5 bases at V and 6 bases at J, leaving 10 bases unmatched. The CDR3 extends over 14 amino acids. CDR3 sequence: CASSNNPTGSEQYF. CDR3 in DNA: TGTGCCAGCAGTAACAACCCGACAGGGAGCGAGCAGTACTTC.

CDR3 coding DNA: TGTGCCAGCAGCCCAGCGGCCAACTACGAGCAGTACTTC. Translation gives CASSPAANYEQYF. V usage is TRBV7-6 and J usage is TRBJ2-7, with TRBD2 as a possible D gene (5 bases). CDR1 SGHVS and CDR2 FNYEAQ come from the germline V gene. V gave up 5 bases and J gave up 3 bases, with 11 bases separating them. This CDR3 spans 13 amino acids. Full variable domain (missing parts from reference TRBV7-6 and TRBJ2-7): GAGVSQSPRYKVTKRGQDVALRCDPISGHVSLYWYRQALGQGPEFLTYFNYEAQQDKSGLPNDRFSAERPEGSISTLTIQRTEQRDSAMYRCASSPAANYEQYFGPGTRLTVT.

The rearrangement links TRBV19 to TRBJ2-5; maybe TRBD2 (5 bases). CDR3 length equals 15 residues. Trimming stripped 5 bases from V and 2 bases from J, with 15 bases between. The germline CDR1 and CDR2 sequences are LNHDA and SQIVND (reference sequence). CDR3 sequence: CASSPKTKIQETQYF. CDR3 nucleotides: TGTGCCAGTAGTCCGAAGACTAAAATACAAGAGACCCAGTACTTC.